This section outlines one T cell receptor (beta chain) sequence together with its context. Its target is unknown. Sequencing of TCR beta was performed on blood CD8+ T cells and on blood CD4+ T cells. This sample is drawn from a study of CD8 T cells in Susac syndrome. Study results and limitations: The study's TCR sequencing and HLA analysis covered a relatively small number of individuals, and the study acknowledged this.

The RNA, about 0.5 to 1 ug, was put through reverse transcription using random hexamers. An immunoSEQ multiplex PCR amplified TCR beta CDR3 over 54 Vbeta and 13 Jbeta. TCRdb ran MiXCR on the immunoSEQ multiplex PCR reads and lists one entry per CDR3 protein. The sample lists roughly 80,000 distinct CDR3 sequences; 91% were seen once. CDR1 and CDR2 from the germline V gene are LNHDA and SQIVND (reference sequence). V lost 2 bases and J 6 bases, leaving 11 bases between the germline ends. This CDR3 contains 13 residues. The sequencing sample was made of CD8+ T cells from PBMCs. This sequence was found in a human donor with multiple sclerosis. The chain combines TRBV19 with TRBJ2-7; no reliable D call. Here the CDR3 reads CASSILHQVEQYF. CDR3 nucleotide sequence: TGTGCCAGTAGTATACTACACCAGGTCGAGCAGTACTTC.